A selection of T cell receptor beta chains follows, all from one sample in a study of healthy donors' naive CD4 and CD8 T cells. Each CDR3 protein is one row after TCRdb ran MiXCR on the reads. The data show about 180,000 distinct CDR3 sequences, with around 80% seen just once and roughly 2.3% held by the top ten. Source material: naive CD4+ and CD8+ T cells sorted from blood, pooled from several donors. Source of these receptors: a pool of human donors in good health; the sample pools cells from several healthy donors. The CDR3 runs from the conserved cysteine through the conserved F or W. The D gene is left open where the match is weak. For some rows the clone size is stated as once, few or many, or as a class when expanded; others skip it.

TRBJ2-2	.	TRBD1	TRBV6-5	TGTGCCAGCAGTTTCTTGACAGGGTCAGCCGGGGAGCTGCTTTTT	CASSFLTGSAGELLF
TRBJ1-5	.	.	TRBV29-1	TGCAGCGTTGAGACAGGAGGGCAGCCCCAGCATTTT	CSVETGGQPQHF
TRBJ2-7	.	.	TRBV15	TGTGCCACCAGCAGAGGTAGCGACAGCTCCTACGAGCAGTACTTC	CATSRGSDSSYEQYF
TRBJ1-5	.	.	TRBV10-3	TGTGCCATCAGTGAGCCGGGCAATCAGCCCCAGCATTTT	CAISEPGNQPQHF
TRBJ2-7	.	TRBD2	TRBV20-1	TGCAGTGCAAGGGACTACCAGGCTAACTCCTACGAGCAGTACTTC	CSARDYQANSYEQYF
TRBJ2-3	.	TRBD1	TRBV10-3	TGTGCCATCAAGGAGCCAGACAGGGTCCCAGATACGCAGTATTTT	CAIKEPDRVPDTQYF
TRBJ1-5	.	TRBD1	TRBV19	TGTGCCAGTAGCCAAATACAAGGACAGGGGACTCAGCCCCAGCATTTT	CASSQIQGQGTQPQHF
TRBJ2-1	.	.	TRBV29-1	TGCAGCGTTGAAGTTAAGGGTCCGAGCAATGAGCAGTTCTTC	CSVEVKGPSNEQFF
TRBJ2-3	.	.	TRBV12-3/TRBV12-4	TGTGCCAGCCTCAGGGGTAGCACAGATACGCAGTATTTT	CASLRGSTDTQYF
TRBJ1-2	.	.	TRBV30	TGTGCCTGGAGTGTACTCGGGTTCGGCTACACCTTC	CAWSVLGFGYTF
TRBJ1-6	.	.	TRBV5-6	TGTGCCAGCAGCTTGGTTCAGGGGCCCAATTCACCCCTCCACTTT	CASSLVQGPNSPLHF
TRBJ1-5	.	.	TRBV19	TGTGCCAGTAGTACTAGGACAGAACATCAGCCCCAGCATTTT	CASSTRTEHQPQHF
TRBJ2-7	.	TRBD1	TRBV12-3/TRBV12-4	TGTGCCAGCAGTTGGGCCAGGGGGACCTACGAGCAGTACTTC	CASSWARGTYEQYF
TRBJ2-7	few	TRBD1	TRBV27	TGTGCCAGTACAGACAGGGTCTACGAGCAGTACTTC	CASTDRVYEQYF
TRBJ1-4	.	TRBD1	TRBV28	TGTGCCAGCAGGACAGGGCTCACTAATGAAAAACTGTTTTTT	CASRTGLTNEKLFF
TRBJ2-1	few	TRBD1	TRBV6-2/TRBV6-3	TGTGCCAGCAGTCATCCCGGGACAGGTTACAATGAGCAGTTCTTC	CASSHPGTGYNEQFF
TRBJ2-1	.	.	TRBV29-1	TGCAGCGTTGAAACAAATCTCGATGAGCAGTTCTTC	CSVETNLDEQFF
TRBJ1-5	once	.	TRBV12-3/TRBV12-4	TGTGCCAGCAGTCCCTCCCCGCAGCCCCAGCATTTT	CASSPSPQPQHF
TRBJ2-7	.	TRBD2	TRBV29-1	TGCAGCGTCGTAAGACTAGCGGGAGGGCCCTACGAGCAGTACTTC	CSVVRLAGGPYEQYF
TRBJ1-2	few	TRBD1	TRBV10-3	TGTGCCATCAGGGAGACAGGGGACTTACTAATCGATGGCTACACCTTC	CAIRETGDLLIDGYTF
TRBJ2-3	.	TRBD2	TRBV20-1	TGCAGTGCTAGTCTGCTAGCGGGAGGGCCAGATACGCAGTATTTT	CSASLLAGGPDTQYF
TRBJ2-1	.	TRBD2	TRBV19	TGTGCCAGTCAAGCGGGAGGGCCGGAAAATGAGCAGTTCTTC	CASQAGGPENEQFF
TRBJ2-7	.	.	TRBV5-5	TGTGCCAGCAGCTTGCGCAGGGACGAGCAGTACTTC	CASSLRRDEQYF
TRBJ1-2	.	.	TRBV30	TGTGCCTGGAATCAGGGAGTGGTGTTTAACTATGGCTACACCTTC	CAWNQGVVFNYGYTF
TRBJ2-7	.	TRBD1	TRBV28	TGTGCCAGCAGGTCCGACAGGGGTTGGTACGGGCAGTACTTC	CASRSDRGWYGQYF
TRBJ2-3	.	TRBD2	TRBV29-1	TGCAGCGTTGAAGGGCTCGCGGGAGCAGATACGCAGTATTTT	CSVEGLAGADTQYF
TRBJ1-6	.	.	TRBV6-5	TGTGCCAGCAGTCGGACTGTATCTTCACCCCTCCACTTT	CASSRTVSSPLHF
TRBJ1-2	.	.	TRBV5-1	TGCGCCAGCAGCTTGGACTCGGCAGGGCGCGGCTACACCTTC	CASSLDSAGRGYTF
TRBJ1-2	.	.	TRBV11-1	TGTGCCAGCAGCTTAGCTGGCGAAATAAGGGGTTTCGGCTACACCTTC	CASSLAGEIRGFGYTF
TRBJ2-2	.	.	TRBV29-1	TGCAGCGTTACCGGGACTCCTAGTACCGGGGAGCTGTTTTTT	CSVTGTPSTGELFF
TRBJ2-6	few	.	TRBV12-3/TRBV12-4	TGTGCCAGCAGTTCCGATACTGGGGCCAACGTCCTGACTTTC	CASSSDTGANVLTF
TRBJ1-1	.	.	TRBV7-8	TGTGCCAGCAGCTTAACGAGCACTGAAGCTTTCTTT	CASSLTSTEAFF
TRBJ2-5	.	.	TRBV15	TGTGCCACCAGCAGAGGACGCAGAGAGACCCAGTACTTC	CATSRGRRETQYF
TRBJ2-5	.	.	TRBV21-1	TGTGCCAGCAGCAAAAATTTGGCTAGCGGGGGGCAAGAGACCCAGTACTTC	CASSKNLASGGQETQYF
TRBJ1-5	once	TRBD1	TRBV19	TGTGCCAGCTCTGACAGGGGACATCAGCCCCAGCATTTT	CASSDRGHQPQHF
TRBJ2-2	.	.	TRBV6-5	TGTGCCAGCAGTTACGAAGGGGGTGGGTCCGGGGAGCTGTTTTTT	CASSYEGGGSGELFF
TRBJ2-3	.	.	TRBV29-1	TGCAGCGCCAGGACCTCGGCGGATACGCAGTATTTT	CSARTSADTQYF
TRBJ2-5	.	.	TRBV30	TGTGCCTGGAGCGGTTTCCAAGAGACCCAGTACTTC	CAWSGFQETQYF
TRBJ1-2	.	.	TRBV29-1	TGCAGCGTTTTTGGTCGAAAGGGTTACTATGGCTACACCTTC	CSVFGRKGYYGYTF
TRBJ1-1	.	TRBD1	TRBV5-1	TGCGCCAGCAGCGGGACGACAGGGAGGACTGAAGCCTTCTTT	CASSGTTGRTEAFF
TRBJ1-1	.	.	TRBV29-1	TGCAGCGTTGAAGATCCCAGACCTGAAGCTTTCTTT	CSVEDPRPEAFF
TRBJ2-6	.	TRBD1	TRBV30	TGTGCCGGCCGGGACAGAAACAACGTCCTGACTTTC	CAGRDRNNVLTF
TRBJ2-7	.	.	TRBV27	TGTGCCAGCAGTTTTTCCGGGGACCCCTACGAGCAGTACTTC	CASSFSGDPYEQYF
TRBJ1-1	.	.	TRBV19	TGTGCCAGTAGTATGCCAGGGCTAGGCACTGAAGCTTTCTTT	CASSMPGLGTEAFF
TRBJ2-7	.	.	TRBV24-1	TGTGCCACCAGTGAGACCCGTTCTGGCGAGCAGTACTTC	CATSETRSGEQYF
TRBJ1-5	.	.	TRBV30	TGTGCCGCCCAAAAGAGGGGGAGTCAGCCCCAGCATTTT	CAAQKRGSQPQHF